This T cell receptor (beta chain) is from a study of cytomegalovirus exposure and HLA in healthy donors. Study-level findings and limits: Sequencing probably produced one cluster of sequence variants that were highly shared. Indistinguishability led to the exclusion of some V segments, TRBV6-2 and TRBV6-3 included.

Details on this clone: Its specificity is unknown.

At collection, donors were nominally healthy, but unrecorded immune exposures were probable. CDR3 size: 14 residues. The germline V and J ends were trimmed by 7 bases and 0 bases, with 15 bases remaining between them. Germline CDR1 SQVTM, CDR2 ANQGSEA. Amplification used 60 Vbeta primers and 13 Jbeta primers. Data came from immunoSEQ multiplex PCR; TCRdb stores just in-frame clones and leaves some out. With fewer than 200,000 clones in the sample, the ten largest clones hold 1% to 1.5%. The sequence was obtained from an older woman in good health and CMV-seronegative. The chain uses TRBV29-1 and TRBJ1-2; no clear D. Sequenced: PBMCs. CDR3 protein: CSAAASVANYGYTF. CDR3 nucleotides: TGCAGCGCCGCAGCGTCGGTGGCTAACTATGGCTACACCTTC.